These T cell receptor beta chains were read from a single sample in a study of patients and donors after allogeneic stem cell transplantation. TCRdb ran MiXCR on the RT-PCR reads and lists one entry per CDR3 protein. The sample lists about 960,000 distinct CDR3 sequences, 15% to 20% occurring once. Input material: blood, either unsorted or a sorted T cell fraction (not recorded which). The source is a human donor who was either an allogeneic HSCT recipient or a stem cell or donor lymphocyte infusion donor (not recorded which). It is not recorded whose cells these are; they may come from a transplant donor. The CDR3 runs from the conserved cysteine through the conserved F or W. D genes are given only for firm matches. Size values are once, few and many counts, or a class for expanded clones, and some rows have none.

clone_size,d_call,v_call,j_call,cdr3_nt,cdr3_aa
NA,TRBD1,TRBV10-3,TRBJ1-2,TGTGCCACCCAGGGGGATAATGGCTACACCTTC,CATQGDNGYTF
many,TRBD2,TRBV24-1,TRBJ2-1,TGTGCCACCAGTGATCCCACTAGCGGGAGAATCAATGAGCAGTTCTTC,CATSDPTSGRINEQFF
many,NA,TRBV12-3/TRBV12-4,TRBJ2-7,TGTGCCAGCAGTCCCTTCTCACCGTCCGAGCAGTACTTC,CASSPFSPSEQYF
NA,TRBD1,TRBV7-3,TRBJ2-2,TGTGCCAGCAGCTTTTCCCGGGACAGGGCGAACACCGGGGAGCTGTTTTTT,CASSFSRDRANTGELFF
NA,NA,TRBV7-9,TRBJ2-3,TGTGCCACCCCGGGGGTGTCAGATACGCAGTATTTT,CATPGVSDTQYF
NA,NA,TRBV10-3,TRBJ2-1,TGTGCCATCAGTGAAGGTAGTGAGCAGTTCTTC,CAISEGSEQFF
NA,NA,TRBV6-5,TRBJ2-7,TGTGCCAGCAGTTACCTTGGGGGGCCCGGGGGAGAGCAGTACTTC,CASSYLGGPGGEQYF
NA,TRBD1,TRBV14,TRBJ1-1,TGTGCCAGCAGCCGGGACAGGGTGAATGCTTTCTTT,CASSRDRVNAFF
many,NA,TRBV2,TRBJ1-1,TGTGCCAGCAGTGGGGACGGAGAAGCTTTCTTT,CASSGDGEAFF
many,TRBD2,TRBV12-3/TRBV12-4,TRBJ2-1,TGTGCCAGCAGTTTCCAGCTAGCGGGAAATGAGCAGTTCTTC,CASSFQLAGNEQFF
many,NA,TRBV12-3/TRBV12-4,TRBJ2-3,TGTGCCATTCTACTGGAAAGCACAGATACGCAGTATTTT,CAILLESTDTQYF
few,NA,TRBV27,TRBJ2-3,TGTGCCAGCAGTCCCTCCCATGCTGACTCCTTGTACACAGATACGCAGTATTTT,CASSPSHADSLYTDTQYF
NA,NA,TRBV20-1,TRBJ2-3,TGCAGTGCTAGAGGGGGGGCTTCTAGCACAGATACGCAGTATTTT,CSARGGASSTDTQYF
few,NA,TRBV6-5,TRBJ1-2,TGTGCCACCTCACCCGGAGAGGGGGGATCCACCTTC,CATSPGEGGSTF
few,TRBD1,TRBV27,TRBJ1-1,TGTGCCAGCAGTTTCGGGACAGGCCTCGAAGCTTTCTTT,CASSFGTGLEAFF
many,NA,TRBV7-3,TRBJ1-6,TGTGCCAGCAGCCTCACCTCCTATAATTCACCCCTCCACTTT,CASSLTSYNSPLHF
NA,NA,TRBV11-2,TRBJ2-1,TGTGCCAGCAGCTTCCCCAGAGACAGGAGCTCCTACAATGAGCAGTTCTTC,CASSFPRDRSSYNEQFF